These 27 T cell receptor beta chains were all obtained from the same sample, sequenced in a study of blood T cell repertoires in COVID-19. Sequencing was performed with immunoSEQ multiplex PCR; in TCRdb, only in-frame clones are kept and a portion is missing. This table has hundreds of thousands of clones, 75% to 90% appearing once. Source material: PBMCs or T cells enriched from blood (not recorded which). These receptors were taken from a woman aged 25 to 45 who had been exposed to COVID-19.

The CDR3 bases are TGTGCCAGCAGCTTTGAGGGGGACACCGGGGAGCTGTTTTTT. Translated: CASSFEGDTGELFF. The chain recombines TRBV11-3 with TRBJ2-2, with D perhaps matching TRBD1 (6 bases). The length of the CDR3 is 14 residues. With 3 bases removed from V and 3 bases from J, the gap between germline ends came to 8 bases. Germline values: CDR1 SGHNT, CDR2 YENEEA.

This clone showed up just a few times. The chain joins TRBV2 to TRBJ2-1; a possible D gene is TRBD2 (5 bases). The ends were cut back, 5 bases at V and 0 bases at J, with 20 bases in the middle. The CDR3 is 18 amino acids. Germline V gene data show CDR1 as SNHLY and CDR2 as FYNNEI. CDR3 sequence (DNA): TGTGCCAGCAGTCTTGGTCCCCGGACTGCGAGCTCCTACAATGAGCAGTTCTTC. As protein: CASSLGPRTASSYNEQFF.

This rearrangement joins TRBV7-9 to TRBJ2-7, with TRBD1 matching over 9 bases. Germline loops: CDR1 SEHNR, CDR2 FQNEAQ (reference sequence). The V and J ends lost 1 base and 7 bases, in that order; junction bases with no gene match: 8. CDR3 length: 15 amino acids. CDR3 amino acids: CASSLEQGARGEQYF. The CDR3 nucleotides read TGTGCCAGCAGCTTAGAACAGGGGGCGCGTGGAGAGCAGTACTTC.

This clone came up once. V is TRBV3-1 (or the pseudogene TRBV3-2) and J is TRBJ2-2; 9 bases map to TRBD1. Germline V CDR1 and CDR2: LGHDT, YNNKEL (reference sequence). The CDR3 is made up of 16 amino acids. V was clipped by 0 bases and J by 5 bases; unmatched bases: 4. CDR3 region: CASSQERQGGTGELFF. Written as DNA, the CDR3 is TGTGCCAGCAGCCAAGAGAGACAGGGGGGGACCGGGGAGCTGTTTTTT.

The chain has TRBV9 and TRBJ2-7, with 10 bases aligning to TRBD2. The germline V gene encodes CDR1 SGDLS and CDR2 YYNGEE. J lost 2 bases, V lost 0 bases, and 8 bases had no gene match. The CDR3 runs to 17 residues. The CDR3 loop reads CASSVGLAGATTYEQYF. CDR3 sequence (DNA): TGTGCCAGCAGCGTAGGGCTAGCGGGGGCTACAACCTACGAGCAGTACTTC.

The chain combines TRBV4-1 with TRBJ1-2, with unresolved D. V was pared by 0 bases and J by 5 bases, with 7 bases between. This CDR3 spans 13 amino acids. The germline CDR1 and CDR2 sequences are MGHRA and YSYEKL. The chain's CDR3 is CASSQESSYGYTF. In nucleotides, the CDR3 is TGCGCCAGCAGCCAAGAGAGTTCGTATGGCTACACCTTC.

The CDR3 DNA reads TGTGCCAGTTCTTACCCGGACACTGAAGCTTTCTTT. Its translation is CASSYPDTEAFF. The chain joins TRBV19 to TRBJ1-1; D remains ambiguous. The length of the CDR3 is 12 residues. CDR1 and CDR2 from the germline V gene are LNHDA and SQIVND (reference sequence). V lost 8 bases to trimming and J lost 3 bases, with 10 bases between them.

V gene TRBV14 combines with J gene TRBJ2-7; D not resolved. CDR3 size: 12 residues. CDR1 and CDR2 (germline): SGHDN, FVKESK. The ends were cut back, 4 bases at V and 0 bases at J, with 4 bases in the middle. The CDR3 spells CASSRSSYEQYF. CDR3 nucleotide sequence: TGTGCCAGCAGCCGGAGCTCCTACGAGCAGTACTTC.

The J gene is TRBJ1-5, the V gene TRBV28; D might be TRBD1 (6 bases). The CDR3 sequence is 19 residues long. Germline CDR1 is MDHEN and CDR2 is SYDVKM. V was cut by 2 bases and J by 2 bases, with 22 bases left in between. The CDR3 loop is CASSLGSPQAGGGNQPQHF. CDR3 sequence (DNA): TGTGCCAGCAGTTTAGGATCCCCCCAGGCGGGGGGCGGCAATCAGCCCCAGCATTTT.

This chain connects TRBV5-4 to TRBJ2-2; D possibly corresponds to TRBD1 (6 bases). The CDR3 is 16 amino acids. Trimming removed 0 bases at V and 4 bases at J, with 13 bases between. The germline CDR1 and CDR2 sequences are SGHNT and YYREEE (reference sequence). Here the CDR3 reads CASSLGGGRGTGELFF. The CDR3 nucleotides are TGTGCCAGCAGCTTGGGTGGGGGCCGTGGCACCGGGGAGCTGTTTTTT.

The chain employs TRBV3-1 (or the pseudogene TRBV3-2) and TRBJ2-1, with 12 nucleotides matching TRBD2. J lost 14 bases, V lost 4 bases, and 9 bases had no gene match. CDR3 length: 14 residues. CDR1 LGHDT and CDR2 YNNKEL come from the germline V gene (reference sequence). The CDR3 protein is CASSPGTSGLGKFF. CDR3 sequence (DNA): TGTGCCAGCAGCCCCGGGACTAGCGGGTTGGGGAAGTTCTTC.

V usage is TRBV21-1 and J usage is TRBJ2-1; the table names TRBD1, a call not compared with the DNA. TRBV21-1 represents a pseudogene. There are 14 residues in the CDR3. CDR3 nucleotide sequence: TGTGCCAGTGCGCCAGGGCCAGCCTACAATGAGCAGTTCTTC. Translation gives CASAPGPAYNEQFF.

V gene TRBV9 combines with J gene TRBJ1-1; D is ambiguous. There are 16 residues in the CDR3. V lost 0 bases and J lost 2, with 14 bases in between. Germline CDR1 is SGDLS and CDR2 is YYNGEE. The CDR3, as DNA: TGTGCCAGCAGCGTAGGTGCAGACAATAGAAACACTGAAGCTTTCTTT. This codes for CASSVGADNRNTEAFF.

V and J are TRBV28 and TRBJ2-7; 9 bases line up with TRBD1. Germline CDR1 MDHEN, CDR2 SYDVKM. The V gene end was trimmed by 7 bases and the J gene end by 4 bases; junction bases not matched to a gene: 5. The CDR3 has 13 amino acids. CDR3 loop: CASTTGGRYEQYF. The DNA of the CDR3 is TGTGCCAGCACCACAGGGGGCCGGTACGAGCAGTACTTC.

V and J are TRBV6-5 and TRBJ2-2; 7 bases fit TRBD1. This CDR3 has 15 residues. V trimming: 2 bases; J trimming: 6 bases; junction bases outside the gene matches: 6. CDR1 and CDR2 from the germline V gene are MNHEY and SVGAGI. CDR3 sequence (DNA): TGTGCCAGCAGTTACGGAAGACAGGGCGCCGGGGAGCTGTTTTTT. Its translation: CASSYGRQGAGELFF.

Remarks on this clone: The sample carries other DNA sequences with the same CDR3. The V call is TRBV18, the J call TRBJ1-6, with 7 positions matching TRBD1. In germline, CDR1 is KGHSH, CDR2 LQKENI. J gave up 7 bases and V 1 base, and 1 base lay outside the gene matches. The CDR3 length is 14 residues. For the CDR3, the DNA is TGTGCCAGCTCACCACGGGACAGCAATTCACCCCTCCACTTT. Translation gives CASSPRDSNSPLHF.

The chain has TRBV11-2 and TRBJ2-7, with D unclear. Germline loops: CDR1 SGHAT, CDR2 FQNNGV. Trimming removed 2 bases from V and 7 bases from J, with 12 bases in between. This CDR3 has 13 amino acids. For the CDR3, the DNA is TGTGCCAGCAGCTTACCAAATTTCAGGGAGCAGTACTTC. It encodes CASSLPNFREQYF.

CDR3 sequence: CASSLAGNSYNEQFF. Written as DNA, the CDR3 is TGTGCCAGCAGCTTAGCCGGGAACTCCTACAATGAGCAGTTCTTC. V and J are TRBV7-6 and TRBJ2-1; D possibly corresponds to TRBD2 (5 bases). Germline V lookup: CDR1 SGHVS, CDR2 FNYEAQ. Trimming removed 0 bases from V and 0 bases from J, with 6 bases in between. The CDR3 has 15 residues.

This clone was detected once. V and J are TRBV5-6 and TRBJ2-7; 7 bases align to TRBD2. Germline V gives CDR1 SGHDT, CDR2 YYEEEE. Losses at the gene ends were 3 bases for V and 0 bases for J; bases not matched to a gene: 9. The CDR3 is 16 amino acids. Here the CDR3 reads CASSSWGAGSSYEQYF. The CDR3 DNA sequence: TGTGCCAGCAGCTCATGGGGAGCGGGGAGCTCCTACGAGCAGTACTTC.

This chain uses TRBV11-2 with TRBJ2-5; D is uncertain. Trimming stripped 1 base from V and 5 bases from J, with 11 bases between. The germline V gene has CDR1 SGHAT and CDR2 FQNNGV. The CDR3 runs 14 residues. The CDR3, as DNA: TGTGCCAGCAGCTTAGCCGTCGGCGGTGAGACCCAGTACTTC. Encoded protein: CASSLAVGGETQYF.

The V and J genes are TRBV29-1 and TRBJ2-1; D possibly corresponds to TRBD1 (6 bases). The CDR3 totals 16 residues. From germline, CDR1 is SQVTM and CDR2 ANQGSEA. V lost 4 bases to trimming and J lost 5 bases, with 21 bases between them. The CDR3 sequence: CSVVGFTGTRDNEQFF. The CDR3 DNA reads as TGCAGCGTTGTGGGATTTACCGGGACACGGGACAATGAGCAGTTCTTC.

There are a few counts of this clone. This chain connects TRBV28 to TRBJ2-3; possible D gene TRBD1, 6 bases. Germline lookup yields CDR1 MDHEN and CDR2 SYDVKM. Trimming stripped 7 bases from V and 2 bases from J, with 13 bases between. This CDR3 has 14 amino acids. The CDR3 here is CASIQTGNTDTQYF. In DNA, the CDR3 is TGTGCCAGCATACAAACAGGGAACACAGATACGCAGTATTTT.

The chain couples TRBV5-4 to TRBJ1-2, with 10 bases lining up with TRBD1. The trim removed 4 bases at V and 5 bases at J, leaving 8 bases unmatched. Germline V lookup: CDR1 SGHNT, CDR2 YYREEE (reference sequence). CDR3 length: 15 amino acids. CDR3 amino acids: CASSLPPGQGYGYTF. CDR3 nucleotides: TGTGCCAGCAGCCTACCTCCGGGACAGGGGTATGGCTACACCTTC.

The CDR3 DNA sequence: TGTGCCAGCGCGTCGGCGGGGGGACAAGAGACCCAGTACTTC. Translation gives CASASAGGQETQYF. This sequence joins TRBV19 and TRBJ2-5; 8 bases line up with TRBD2. Germline V CDR1 and CDR2: LNHDA, SQIVND (reference sequence). The length of the CDR3 is 14 residues. The ends lost 9 bases at V and 2 bases at J; junction bases unmatched: 8.

The V gene is TRBV19, the J gene TRBJ1-2; 9 nucleotides agree with TRBD1. CDR3 size: 15 residues. V lost 6 bases to trimming and J lost 0 bases; unmatched junction nucleotides: 5. CDR1 LNHDA and CDR2 SQIVND come from the germline V gene (reference sequence). The CDR3 DNA reads TGTGCCAGTAGACTGACAGGGGGAGCTAACTATGGCTACACCTTC. This translates into CASRLTGGANYGYTF.

This chain joins TRBV2 and TRBJ1-4; the D is unclear. CDR1 is SNHLY and CDR2 is FYNNEI in the germline V gene. V shed 5 bases and J shed 6 bases, with 10 bases lying between them. The CDR3 is 13 amino acids. The CDR3 coding sequence is TGTGCCAGCAGTCCGTCGGAGGATGAAAAACTGTTTTTT. Protein product: CASSPSEDEKLFF.

The CDR3 bases are TGTGCCAGCACCCTACAGGGGGATGTCTACGAGCAGTACTTC. This gives the protein CASTLQGDVYEQYF. V gene TRBV6-5 combines with J gene TRBJ2-7, with TRBD1 identical over 8 bases. The V gene end was trimmed by 7 bases and the J gene end by 3 bases; junction bases not matched to a gene: 8. There are 14 residues in the CDR3. Germline CDR1 is MNHEY and CDR2 is SVGAGI.